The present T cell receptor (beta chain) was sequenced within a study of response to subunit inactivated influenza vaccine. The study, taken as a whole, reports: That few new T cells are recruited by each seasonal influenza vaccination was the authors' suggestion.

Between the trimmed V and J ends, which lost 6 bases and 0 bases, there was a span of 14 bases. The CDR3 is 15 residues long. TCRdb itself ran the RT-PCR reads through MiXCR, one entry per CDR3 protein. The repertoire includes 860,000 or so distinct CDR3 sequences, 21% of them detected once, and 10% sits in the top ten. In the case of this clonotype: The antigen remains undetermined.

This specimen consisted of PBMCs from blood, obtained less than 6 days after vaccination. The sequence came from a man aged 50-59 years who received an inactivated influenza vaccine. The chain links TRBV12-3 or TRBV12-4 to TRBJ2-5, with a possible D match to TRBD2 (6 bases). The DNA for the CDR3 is TGTGCCAGCAGCGGGGCGGGGACGTACCAAGAGACCCAGTACTTC. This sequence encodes CASSGAGTYQETQYF.